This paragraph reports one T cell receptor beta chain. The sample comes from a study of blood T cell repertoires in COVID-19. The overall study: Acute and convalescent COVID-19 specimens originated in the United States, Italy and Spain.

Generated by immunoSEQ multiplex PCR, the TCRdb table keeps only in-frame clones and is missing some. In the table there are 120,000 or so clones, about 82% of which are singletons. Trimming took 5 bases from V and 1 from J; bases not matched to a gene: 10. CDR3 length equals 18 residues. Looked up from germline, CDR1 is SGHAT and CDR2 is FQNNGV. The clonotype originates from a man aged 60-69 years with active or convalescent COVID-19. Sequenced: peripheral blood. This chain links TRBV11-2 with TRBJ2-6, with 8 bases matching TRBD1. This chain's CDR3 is CASSPLVRGQSGANVLTF. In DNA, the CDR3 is TGTGCCAGCAGCCCGTTAGTCAGGGGGCAATCTGGGGCCAACGTCCTGACTTTC.